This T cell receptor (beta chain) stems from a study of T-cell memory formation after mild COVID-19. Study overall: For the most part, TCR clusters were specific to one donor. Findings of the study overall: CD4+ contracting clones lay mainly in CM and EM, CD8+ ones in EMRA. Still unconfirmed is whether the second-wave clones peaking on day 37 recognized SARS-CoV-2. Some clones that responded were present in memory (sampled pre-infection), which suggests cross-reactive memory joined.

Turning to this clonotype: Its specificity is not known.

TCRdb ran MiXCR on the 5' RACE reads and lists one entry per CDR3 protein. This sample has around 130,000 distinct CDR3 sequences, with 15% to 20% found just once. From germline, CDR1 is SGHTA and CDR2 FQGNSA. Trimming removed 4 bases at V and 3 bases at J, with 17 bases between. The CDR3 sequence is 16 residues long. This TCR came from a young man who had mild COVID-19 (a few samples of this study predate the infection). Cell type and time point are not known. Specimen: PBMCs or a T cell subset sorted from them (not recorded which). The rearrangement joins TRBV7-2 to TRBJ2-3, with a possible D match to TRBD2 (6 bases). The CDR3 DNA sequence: TGTGCCAGCAGCTCCACCGGGACCGCGGGGACAGATACGCAGTATTTT. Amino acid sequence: CASSSTGTAGTDTQYF.